One and the same sample provided the 5 T cell receptor beta chains below, sequenced in a study of CD8 T cells in ankylosing spondylitis. TCRdb passed the 5' RACE reads through MiXCR, listing each CDR3 protein once. The table has about 190,000 distinct CDR3 sequences, 10% to 15% seen once. The source material was blood, either unsorted or a sorted T cell fraction (not recorded which). These receptors originate from a female donor with ankylosing spondylitis or in good health (not recorded which).

This clonotype has just a few counts. The chain carries TRBV5-1 and TRBJ2-1, with 8 bases that match TRBD2. Unmatched junction bases numbered 11, after V lost 4 bases and J lost 2 bases. Germline V gene data show CDR1 as SGHRS and CDR2 as YFSETQ. There are 17 residues in the CDR3. The CDR3 bases are TGCGCCAGCAGCCCGCCTAGCGGGTCGGGTGCCTACAATGAGCAGTTCTTC. This gives the protein CASSPPSGSGAYNEQFF.

This clonotype was recorded many times. This chain connects TRBV28 to TRBJ2-6; a possible D gene is TRBD1 (5 bases). The CDR3 consists of 19 residues. In germline, CDR1 is MDHEN, CDR2 SYDVKM. Trimming shortened V by 2 bases and J by 4 bases, and 21 bases separated the two germline ends. CDR3 nucleotides: TGTGCCAGCAGTTTAAGGGGCAGTCGCCGCGATGTAGGGGCCAACGTCCTGACTTTC. This gives the protein CASSLRGSRRDVGANVLTF. Variable domain in full (rest from reference TRBV28 and TRBJ2-6): DVKVTQSSRYLVKRTGEKVFLECVQDMDHENMFWYRQDPGLGLRLIYFSYDVKMKEKGDIPEGYSVSREKKERFSLILESASTNQTSMYLCASSLRGSRRDVGANVLTFGAGSRLTVL.

This clonotype appeared a few times. The gene calls are TRBV24-1 and TRBJ2-2; D might be TRBD2 (5 bases). The CDR3 spans 14 residues. Trimming took off 3 bases at V and 6 bases at J, with 10 bases between the two ends. Germline V CDR1 and CDR2: KGHDR, SFDVKD. The CDR3 bases are TGTGCCACCAGTGATGTCGGGGAGTCCGGGGAGCTGTTTTTT. Residues: CATSDVGESGELFF.

This clonotype has just a few counts. The genes are TRBV20-1 and TRBJ2-7; 7 bases are shared with TRBD2. The CDR3 runs 14 residues. The junction had 2 bases not matched to a gene; V was cut back by 0 bases and J by 0 bases. Germline V lookup: CDR1 DFQATT, CDR2 SNEGSKA (reference sequence). The CDR3 bases are TGCAGTGCTAGAGAAAGCGGGAACTCCTACGAGCAGTACTTC. Amino acid sequence: CSARESGNSYEQYF.

As for this clonotype: An end of the junction does not agree with germline; a read error may underlie this. V usage is TRBV3-1 and J usage is TRBJ2-1; TRBD2 agrees at 13 bases. The CDR3 runs 17 residues. Looked up from germline, CDR1 is LGHDT and CDR2 is YNNKEL (reference sequence). CDR3 DNA sequence: TGTGCCAGCAGCCCCGTTCGGACTAGCGGGAGTCACAATGAGCAGTCCTTC. This gives the protein CASSPVRTSGSHNEQSF.